This T cell receptor (beta chain) was captured by sequencing in a study of response to subunit inactivated influenza vaccine (dated by TCRdb to 2016 to 2018). Broadly, across the study: To follow how T cells responded to a trivalent subunit inactivated influenza vaccine, the researchers relied on deep quantitative profiling of the T cell receptor repertoire. What the work shows at the level of the full study, not this receptor alone: It was suggested by the authors that each seasonal influenza vaccination may recruit only a limited number of new T cells.

This clonotype showed up just once. Its antigen target is currently unknown. No quality values exist for individual bases; no much larger clone is one base distant. A lone read is weak support. The library relied on RT-PCR. Instrument on record: Illumina HiSeq 2500. TCRdb passed the public sequencing reads through fastp at Q25 and MiXCR, retaining productive beta sequences. For every CDR3 protein sequence, its rows merge into one entry that carries the most common genes and DNA. The sample table holds roughly 790,000 distinct CDR3 sequences, of which approximately 22% were seen once. Of the sample, roughly 10% is held by the ten largest clones. The sequencing used PBMCs from blood, collected roughly 5 days after vaccination. The TCR comes from a man aged 45-65 years who received an inactivated influenza vaccine. Donor details come from another sample of the same person, matched by shared clones.

The CDR3: CSAIRVSGGAGQYF. The DNA reads TGCAGTGCTATTCGGGTATCGGGGGGCGCAGGGCAGTACTTC. The sequence is built from TRBV20-1 and TRBJ2-7; TRBD2 could be the D gene, as 7 bases match. V is cut by 4 bases and J by 9 bases, and the space between the germline ends is 22 bases. For CDR1 and CDR2, the germline V gene (reference sequence) lists DFQATT and SNEGSKA. The CDR3, cysteine through phenylalanine, is 14 amino acids long. Just CDR3 DNA is preserved here, 42 bases in frame from base 1.